This T cell receptor (beta chain) was recovered during a study of blood T cell repertoires in COVID-19. Overall study context: Acute and convalescent COVID-19 specimens originated in the United States, Italy and Spain. Sources were T cells, B-cell-depleted T cells, or PBMCs; the material itself was cDNA or gDNA.

This CDR3 spans 16 amino acids. The trim removed 5 bases at V and 3 bases at J, leaving 9 bases unmatched. Germline CDR1 is SGHVS and CDR2 is FNYEAQ. In the original workflow: The assay estimated nucleated cells by amplifying reference gene primers. This table comes from immunoSEQ multiplex PCR, and its TCRdb copy is limited to in-frame clones, with some not included. V, J and clone size reflect that table, while D and trimming were determined from the DNA. The table includes some 89,000 clones, roughly 82% detected once. Material for sequencing was peripheral blood. This clonotype was sampled from an elderly woman with acute or convalescent COVID-19. The V call is TRBV7-6, the J call TRBJ2-7, with 11 bases matching TRBD2. The DNA for the CDR3 is TGTGCCAGCAGCCCCGTGGGACTAGCGGACTTCTACGAGCAGTACTTC. It yields the protein CASSPVGLADFYEQYF.